The 19 T cell receptor beta chains given below trace back to one sample, sequenced in a study of breast tumors, draining lymph nodes, adjacent tissues. The lymph nodes were axillary draining lymph nodes from breast cancer patients. Using its own MiXCR run on the multiplex PCR reads, TCRdb lists one record per CDR3 protein. The top ten hold 3.8% of the sample, which has some 170,000 distinct CDR3 sequences, around a third seen once. The sequenced sample was axillary lymph node tissue. The receptors originated from a female donor with breast cancer. Some clones in this sample may be carry-over from other donors' samples.

The V and J genes are TRBV5-8 and TRBJ2-7; tentative D call: TRBD1 (6 bases). Trimming stripped 0 bases from V and 3 bases from J, with 16 bases between. This CDR3 spans 16 amino acids. CDR1 SGHTS and CDR2 YDEGEE come from the germline V gene. In nucleotides, the CDR3 is TGTGCCAGCAGCTTGGTATTGGCAGGGGCTTACTACGAGCAGTACTTC. As protein: CASSLVLAGAYYEQYF.

This clonotype was counted at least ten times. The genes are TRBV7-8 and TRBJ2-7; TRBD2 is a possible D gene (7 bases). The CDR3 has 15 amino acids. Trimming left V 1 base short and J 2 bases short, with 12 bases between. CDR1 and CDR2 (germline): SGHVS, FQNEAQ. The DNA for the CDR3 is TGTGCCAGCAGCTTAGAAGGGGGGGGTACCTACGAGCAGTACTTC. Its protein is CASSLEGGGTYEQYF.

In this sample, this clonotype turned up many times. V gene TRBV20-1 combines with J gene TRBJ2-2; D gene unclear. V shed 5 bases and J shed 7 bases, with 17 bases lying between them. The V gene's germline CDR1 is DFQATT and CDR2 SNEGSKA (reference sequence). The CDR3 consists of 14 residues. CDR3 amino acids: CSASPELSLGELFF. As DNA, the CDR3 is TGCAGTGCTTCGCCGGAACTGTCTCTCGGGGAGCTGTTTTTT.

This chain joins TRBV20-1 and TRBJ2-5; D is undetermined. Deletions cut 6 bases from V and 1 base from J, with 15 bases between. Germline loops: CDR1 DFQATT, CDR2 SNEGSKA (reference sequence). The CDR3 extends over 14 amino acids. The CDR3 coding sequence is TGCAGTGCCACCCCTGGACGGACCCAAGAGACCCAGTACTTC. Amino acids: CSATPGRTQETQYF.

The chain recombines TRBV19 with TRBJ2-2; D is unresolved. CDR1 LNHDA and CDR2 SQIVND come from the germline V gene (reference sequence). The CDR3 is 14 residues long. V was trimmed by 6 bases and J by 4 bases, leaving 12 bases between them. DNA for the CDR3: TGTGCCAGTAGCCTTAATCTGGGCACCGGGGAGCTGTTTTTT. Its translation: CASSLNLGTGELFF.

The chain is built from TRBV5-4 and TRBJ2-7; TRBD1 might be the D (6 bases). CDR3 length: 14 residues. Germline values: CDR1 SGHNT, CDR2 YYREEE (reference sequence). Trimming stripped 0 bases from V and 9 bases from J, with 16 bases between. The CDR3 is CASSLGAAPDRQYF. CDR3 nucleotides: TGTGCCAGCAGCTTGGGGGCGGCCCCGGACAGGCAGTACTTC.

This clonotype showed up many times. The chain links TRBV6-5 to TRBJ2-5, with D possibly matching TRBD1 (6 bases). Germline V gives CDR1 MNHEY, CDR2 SVGAGI. The CDR3 contains 15 residues. The V and J ends lost 4 bases and 5 bases respectively, with 17 bases between them. In DNA, the CDR3 is TGTGCCAGCAGTTCCCTCCCCGGGACAACGGAGACCCAGTACTTC. Amino acid sequence: CASSSLPGTTETQYF.

The genes are TRBV7-4 and TRBJ1-5; D possibly corresponds to TRBD1 (5 bases). Trimming took off 7 bases at V and 9 bases at J, with 16 bases between the two ends. Germline loops: CDR1 SGHVT, CDR2 SQSDAQ. CDR3 length: 13 amino acids. CDR3 loop: CASNDRGGRPQHF. The CDR3 coding sequence is TGTGCCAGCAACGATCGGGGGGGGAGGCCCCAGCATTTT.

This clonotype was observed at least ten times. The rearrangement joins TRBV5-1 to TRBJ2-1; 8 bases agree with TRBD1. The CDR3 has 14 residues. Germline-derived CDR1 and CDR2 are SGHRS and YFSETQ. Unmatched junction bases numbered 8, after V lost 4 bases and J lost 8 bases. As DNA, the CDR3 is TGCGCCAGCAGCCAAGACAGGGGTGAGGATGAGCAGTTCTTC. The encoded protein is CASSQDRGEDEQFF.

This clonotype was recorded at least ten times. The rearrangement joins TRBV11-2 to TRBJ2-5; D uncertain. The CDR3 has 15 amino acids. Per the germline V gene, CDR1 is SGHAT and CDR2 is FQNNGV. V dropped 1 base and J dropped 2 bases, with 11 bases sitting between them. CDR3 coding DNA: TGTGCCAGCAGCTTAGTCCCGGGTTTACAAGAGACCCAGTACTTC. Translating it yields CASSLVPGLQETQYF.

This clonotype has ten or more counts. The rearrangement uses TRBV28 and TRBJ1-2; unclear D gene. CDR3 length: 14 amino acids. The V gene's germline CDR1 is MDHEN and CDR2 SYDVKM. Trimming left V 5 bases short and J 4 bases short, with 14 bases between. CDR3 in amino acids: CASSRHRPPYGYTF. Here the CDR3 DNA reads TGTGCCAGCAGTCGACATCGCCCACCCTATGGCTACACCTTC.

This clonotype was detected ten times or more. The chain uses TRBV24-1 and TRBJ2-2; possibly TRBD1 or TRBD2 for D (6 bases each). Germline CDR1 and CDR2: KGHDR and SFDVKD. The germline V and J ends were trimmed by 4 bases and 4 bases, with 12 bases remaining between them. The CDR3 runs to 15 residues. CDR3 residues: CATSERDTTTGELFF. CDR3 sequence (DNA): TGTGCCACCAGTGAGCGGGACACGACCACCGGGGAGCTGTTTTTT.

This clonotype has ten or more counts. This chain connects TRBV9 to TRBJ2-4; TRBD2 matches at 12 bases. This CDR3 spans 16 amino acids. CDR1 and CDR2 (germline): SGDLS, YYNGEE. With V trimmed by 0 bases and J by 6 bases, 4 bases remained unmatched. The CDR3, as DNA: TGTGCCAGCAGCGTAGGTCCTAGCGGGGGGGCAAACATTCAGTACTTC. It is translated as CASSVGPSGGANIQYF.

This clonotype was counted many times. The chain is built from TRBV7-6 and TRBJ2-1; possibly TRBD2 for D (5 bases). The CDR3 contains 15 residues. The germline V gene has CDR1 SGHVS and CDR2 FNYEAQ. V lost 4 bases, J lost 0 bases, and 10 bases lay in between. The DNA of the CDR3 is TGTGCCAGCAGCTCTCTGGGGAGCTCCTACAATGAGCAGTTCTTC. It encodes CASSSLGSSYNEQFF.

This clonotype was found many times. The J gene is TRBJ2-1, the V gene TRBV28, with 7 positions matching TRBD2. CDR3 size: 15 residues. Germline V CDR1 and CDR2: MDHEN, SYDVKM. V shed 7 bases, J shed 4 bases, and the junction held 10 bases outside the gene matches. CDR3 region: CASNMREGAYNEQFF. The CDR3 DNA reads as TGTGCCAGCAACATGAGGGAGGGTGCGTACAATGAGCAGTTCTTC. Full variable domain (outside the CDR3, taken from reference TRBV28 and TRBJ2-1): DVKVTQSSRYLVKRTGEKVFLECVQDMDHENMFWYRQDPGLGLRLIYFSYDVKMKEKGDIPEGYSVSREKKERFSLILESASTNQTSMYLCASNMREGAYNEQFFGPGTRLTVL.

The genes are TRBV7-2 and TRBJ2-7; 9 bases are a match to TRBD2. Germline V gene data show CDR1 as SGHTA and CDR2 as FQGNSA. Trimming removed 6 bases from V and 1 base from J; junction bases left unmatched: 13. The CDR3 has 17 amino acids. For the CDR3, the DNA is TGTGCCAGCAGTTTATCCACTAGCGGGCGGGGTTCCTACGAGCAGTACTTC. Residues: CASSLSTSGRGSYEQYF.

This clonotype occurred many times. The chain carries TRBV4-1 and TRBJ2-7; D not certain. Trimming pared 2 bases from V and 0 bases from J, leaving 8 bases between. Germline V lookup: CDR1 MGHRA, CDR2 YSYEKL. The CDR3 extends over 14 amino acids. The CDR3 DNA sequence: TGCGCCAGCAGCCAATGGGCAGGCTCCTACGAGCAGTACTTC. Translation gives CASSQWAGSYEQYF.

This clonotype was seen at least ten times. This chain uses TRBV12-5 with TRBJ1-5; TRBD1 might be the D (6 bases). CDR3 length equals 13 residues. The V gene's germline CDR1 is LGHNT and CDR2 FRNRAP. The V end was cut by 6 bases, the J end by 3 bases, with 9 bases between. The CDR3: CASGGGFNQPQHF. CDR3 nucleotide sequence: TGTGCTAGTGGAGGGGGGTTCAATCAGCCCCAGCATTTT.

This clonotype was recorded many times. The CDR3 DNA sequence: TGTGCCAGCAGTTACCATGGGGGACAGGGGGCCTACGAGCAGTACTTC. It yields the protein CASSYHGGQGAYEQYF. The genes are TRBV6-5 and TRBJ2-7, with 11 nucleotides matching TRBD1. The germline gives CDR1 MNHEY, CDR2 SVGAGI. The ends lost 2 bases at V and 2 bases at J; junction bases unmatched: 5. This CDR3 is built from 16 residues.